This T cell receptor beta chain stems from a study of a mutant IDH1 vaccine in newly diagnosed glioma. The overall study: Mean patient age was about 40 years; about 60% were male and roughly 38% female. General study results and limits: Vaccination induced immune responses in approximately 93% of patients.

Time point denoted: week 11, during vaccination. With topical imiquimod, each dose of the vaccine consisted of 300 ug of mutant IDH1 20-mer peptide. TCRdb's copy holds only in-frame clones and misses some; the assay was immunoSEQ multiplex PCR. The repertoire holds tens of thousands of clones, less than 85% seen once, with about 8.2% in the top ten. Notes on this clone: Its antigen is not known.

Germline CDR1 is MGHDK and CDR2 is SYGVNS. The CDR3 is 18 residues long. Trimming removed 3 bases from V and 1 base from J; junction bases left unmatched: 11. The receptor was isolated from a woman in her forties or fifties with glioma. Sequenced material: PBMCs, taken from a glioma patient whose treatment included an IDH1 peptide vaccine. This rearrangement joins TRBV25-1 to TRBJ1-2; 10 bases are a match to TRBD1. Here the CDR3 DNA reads TGTGCCAGCAGTGAGATAGGGACAGGGGCGAGAAATAACTATGGCTACACCTTC. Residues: CASSEIGTGARNNYGYTF.